A single sample is the source of the 25 T cell receptor beta chains below, sequenced in a study of blood T cell repertoires in COVID-19. Profiling relied on immunoSEQ multiplex PCR, and the TCRdb table lists in-frame clones only, not all of them. The sample includes 70,000 to 95,000 clones, around 89% seen only once; the top ten take approximately 13%. Sequences were obtained from peripheral blood. The receptors originated from a man between 65 and 85 years old with active or convalescent COVID-19.

The chain couples TRBV10-3 to TRBJ1-3; D is unresolved. V was cut by 8 bases and J by 3 bases, with 14 bases left in between. CDR1 and CDR2 from the germline V gene are ENHRY and SYGVKD. The CDR3 runs to 14 residues. Here the CDR3 reads CAIFDRLSGNTIYF. The CDR3 DNA reads as TGTGCCATCTTTGATCGTCTAAGTGGAAACACCATATATTTT.

This chain links TRBV30 with TRBJ1-5; weak D call: TRBD1 (6 bases). Per germline, CDR1 GTSNPN and CDR2 SVGIG (reference sequence). The germline V and J ends were trimmed by 5 bases and 7 bases, with 18 bases remaining between them. The CDR3 spans 14 residues. CDR3 nucleotide sequence: TGTGCCTGGGGTGCCGGGTTAGGGGGACAGCCCCAGCATTTT. Residues: CAWGAGLGGQPQHF.

This chain uses TRBV10-2 with TRBJ2-7, with 11 bases matching TRBD1. The CDR3 is 13 amino acids. Losses at the gene ends were 6 bases for V and 7 bases for J; bases not matched to a gene: 5. Germline V lookup: CDR1 WSHSY, CDR2 SAAADI. CDR3 protein: CASRGQGAREQYF. The CDR3 nucleotides are TGCGCCAGCAGAGGACAGGGGGCGAGAGAGCAGTACTTC.

The genes are TRBV28 and TRBJ1-5, with 7 bases fitting TRBD1. Trimming at V came to 7 bases and at J to 6 bases, leaving 15 bases not matched to a gene. This CDR3 region has 16 residues. Germline CDR1 reads MDHEN; CDR2 reads SYDVKM. The CDR3 reads CASTPTGKRGFQPQHF. CDR3 sequence (DNA): TGTGCCAGCACCCCGACAGGGAAGAGAGGATTTCAGCCCCAGCATTTT.

The chain links TRBV7-9 to TRBJ2-1; possible D gene TRBD2, 5 bases. The CDR3 sequence is 14 residues long. CDR1 and CDR2 from the germline V gene are SEHNR and FQNEAQ (reference sequence). Trimming pared 3 bases from V and 9 bases from J, leaving 15 bases between. CDR3 in DNA: TGTGCCAGCAGCTTGCGGGTAGGCGGCGGTGAGCAGTTCTTC. This sequence encodes CASSLRVGGGEQFF. Drawing the rest from reference TRBV7-9 and TRBJ2-1, the complete variable domain is DTGVSQNPRHKITKRGQNVTFRCDPISEHNRLYWYRQTLGQGPEFLTYFQNEAQLEKSRLLSDRFSAERPKGSFSTLEIQRTEQGDSAMYLCASSLRVGGGEQFFGPGTRLTVL.

V and J are TRBV15 and TRBJ1-2, with 8 bases matching TRBD1. Germline CDR1 is LNHNV and CDR2 is YYDKDF (reference sequence). The CDR3 spans 15 residues. Trimming cost V 5 bases and J 6 bases; bases outside gene matches: 11. The CDR3 region has the DNA TGTGCCACCAGCCGCGACAGGGGTGGATTTGATGGCTACACCTTC. Protein sequence: CATSRDRGGFDGYTF.

The chain joins TRBV5-1 to TRBJ2-1; 7 bases map to TRBD2. The germline CDR1 and CDR2 sequences are SGHRS and YFSETQ. This CDR3 comprises 14 residues. With 2 bases clipped from V and 9 bases from J, the junction kept 8 bases outside the gene matches. The CDR3 DNA follows: TGCGCCAGCAGCTTCGGGACTACCGATGGTGAGCAGTTCTTC. Translating it yields CASSFGTTDGEQFF.

CDR3 region: CSARDYQGYTF. The CDR3 DNA follows: TGCAGTGCTAGAGATTACCAGGGCTACACCTTC. V gene TRBV20-1 combines with J gene TRBJ1-2, with D unresolved. Trimming took off 0 bases at V and 8 bases at J, with 7 bases between the two ends. CDR3 size: 11 residues. CDR1 and CDR2 from the germline V gene are DFQATT and SNEGSKA (reference sequence).

V usage is TRBV28 and J usage is TRBJ1-6; D gene unclear. The CDR3 extends over 15 amino acids. Trimming took 3 bases from V and 7 from J, leaving 13 bases between them. Per germline, CDR1 MDHEN and CDR2 SYDVKM. CDR3 residues: CASSFRGIGNSPLHF. The DNA of the CDR3 is TGTGCCAGCAGTTTCCGGGGAATCGGCAATTCACCCCTCCACTTT.

A word on this clone: Germline and junction disagree at one end, which may indicate a read error. The chain joins TRBV30 to TRBJ2-3; 7 positions match TRBD2. The CDR3 totals 13 residues. The V gene's germline CDR1 is GTSNPN and CDR2 SVGIG (reference sequence). The CDR3 DNA sequence: TGTGCCTGTAGTGTTGCGGGAGCAGATACGCAGTATTTT. Translated, it gives CACSVAGADTQYF.

The chain couples TRBV5-4 to TRBJ1-2; D may be TRBD1 (6 bases). Germline CDR1 is SGHNT and CDR2 is YYREEE (reference sequence). This CDR3 region has 15 residues. With 2 bases removed from V and 2 bases from J, the gap between germline ends came to 13 bases. The CDR3 nucleotides read TGTGCCAGCAGCTTAGCTAAACAGGGAAACTATGGCTACACCTTC. The encoded protein is CASSLAKQGNYGYTF.

This chain connects TRBV3-1 (or the pseudogene TRBV3-2) to TRBJ2-7; TRBD1 aligns across 11 bases. This CDR3 region has 15 residues. Germline CDR1 reads LGHDT; CDR2 reads YNNKEL (reference sequence). Trimming at V came to 4 bases and at J to 3 bases, leaving 5 bases not matched to a gene. CDR3 DNA: TGTGCCAGCAGCCCGAGAGGGACAGGGGGCTACGAGCAGTACTTC. It yields the protein CASSPRGTGGYEQYF.

The V and J genes are TRBV19 and TRBJ1-3, with D uncertain. Trimming pared 3 bases from V and 2 bases from J, leaving 14 bases between. Germline lookup yields CDR1 LNHDA and CDR2 SQIVND (reference sequence). This CDR3 contains 16 residues. DNA of the CDR3: TGTGCCAGTAGTATCGGTCGGGAAGGGACTGGAAACACCATATATTTT. Translating it yields CASSIGREGTGNTIYF.

This clone was found once. The V gene is TRBV7-2, the J gene TRBJ2-1, with 13 bases matching TRBD2. CDR3 size: 17 residues. The germline CDR1 and CDR2 sequences are SGHTA and FQGNSA. Trimming cost V 5 bases and J 10 bases; bases outside gene matches: 14. CDR3 protein: CASSVVGRTSGRGEQFF. CDR3 DNA: TGTGCCAGCAGCGTAGTTGGGAGGACTAGCGGGAGAGGCGAGCAGTTCTTC.

The chain is built from TRBV5-1 and TRBJ1-2, with D possibly being TRBD1 (6 bases). With 2 bases removed from V and 2 bases from J, the gap between germline ends came to 10 bases. CDR1 SGHRS and CDR2 YFSETQ come from the germline V gene. This CDR3 contains 14 residues. CDR3 sequence: CASSFSGANYGYTF. CDR3 nucleotides: TGCGCCAGCAGCTTCTCAGGGGCGAACTATGGCTACACCTTC.

The chain is built from TRBV6-2 or TRBV6-3 and TRBJ1-1, with 9 bases matching TRBD1. The V gene end was trimmed by 4 bases and the J gene end by 3 bases; junction bases not matched to a gene: 0. The CDR3 extends over 13 amino acids. In germline, CDR1 is MNHEY, CDR2 SVGEGT. CDR3 in DNA: TGTGCCAGCAGTTGGGACAGGGACACTGAAGCTTTCTTT. Protein: CASSWDRDTEAFF.

The chain recombines TRBV23-1 with TRBJ2-7, with TRBD1 matching over 8 bases. TRBV23-1 is identified as an open reading frame with a role that is uncertain. This CDR3 has 15 residues. The ends lost 10 bases at V and 3 bases at J; junction bases unmatched: 14. As DNA, the CDR3 is TGCGCCACCAGAAGGTACGGACAGGGCCACTACGAGCAGTACTTC. This encodes CATRRYGQGHYEQYF.

The chain employs TRBV19 and TRBJ2-7; the D is unclear. Trimming stripped 9 bases from V and 2 bases from J, with 14 bases between. CDR1 and CDR2 (germline): LNHDA, SQIVND (reference sequence). This CDR3 has 13 amino acids. The CDR3 sequence is CASSPPRTYEQYF. CDR3 DNA: TGTGCCAGCTCCCCCCCCAGGACCTACGAGCAGTACTTC.

The J gene is TRBJ2-6, the V gene TRBV7-3; no firm D call. The CDR3 has 14 residues. From germline, CDR1 is SGHTA and CDR2 FQGTGA. V lost 6 bases and J 0 bases, leaving 6 bases between the germline ends. CDR3 in amino acids: CASRSTSGANVLTF. CDR3 DNA: TGTGCCAGCAGATCTACCTCTGGGGCCAACGTCCTGACTTTC.

The CDR3 protein is CASGPGTGRREQYF. CDR3 coding DNA: TGTGCCAGCGGGCCCGGGACAGGGAGACGCGAGCAGTACTTC. This chain uses TRBV2 with TRBJ2-7; 9 bases agree with TRBD1. The V and J ends lost 8 bases and 6 bases, in that order; junction bases with no gene match: 11. The CDR3 spans 14 residues. From germline, CDR1 is SNHLY and CDR2 FYNNEI.

V usage is TRBV7-2 and J usage is TRBJ2-5, with D tentatively TRBD1 (5 bases). Germline V CDR1 and CDR2: SGHTA, FQGNSA. V dropped 1 base and J dropped 6 bases, with 9 bases sitting between them. The CDR3 loop spans 13 amino acids. The CDR3 protein is CASSLDQGQTQYF. The DNA for the CDR3 is TGTGCCAGCAGCTTAGATCAGGGCCAGACCCAGTACTTC.

The V gene is TRBV21-1, the J gene TRBJ1-2. TRBV21-1 is tagged as a pseudogene. The CDR3 runs 15 residues. DNA for the CDR3: TGTGCCAGCAGCAAAGTCCCCCGCGGGGACTATGGCTACACCTTC. It translates to CASSKVPRGDYGYTF.

The V and J genes are TRBV18 and TRBJ2-3; 7 bases align to TRBD2. Germline V lookup: CDR1 KGHSH, CDR2 LQKENI. The CDR3 runs 16 residues. The V and J ends lost 1 base and 2 bases, in that order; junction bases with no gene match: 6. The CDR3 region is CASSPLPSGNTDTQYF. The CDR3 DNA sequence: TGTGCCAGCTCACCACTCCCTAGCGGAAACACAGATACGCAGTATTTT. Filled out from reference TRBV18 and TRBJ2-3, the complete variable domain reads NAGVMQNPRHLVRRRGQEARLRCSPMKGHSHVYWYRQLPEEGLKFMVYLQKENIIDESGMPKERFSAEFPKEGPSILRIQQVVRGDSAAYFCASSPLPSGNTDTQYFGPGTRLTVL.

In this sample, this clone turned up a few times. V is TRBV9 and J is TRBJ2-5, with 12 bases matching TRBD2. This CDR3 spans 14 amino acids. The V gene's germline CDR1 is SGDLS and CDR2 YYNGEE. After removal of 2 bases from V and 4 bases from J, the junction contained 0 bases not matched to a gene. Written as DNA, the CDR3 is TGTGCCAGCAGCGTGGGACTAGCGGGAGAGACCCAGTACTTC. Amino acid sequence: CASSVGLAGETQYF. Variable domain in full (rest from reference TRBV9 and TRBJ2-5): DSGVTQTPKHLITATGQRVTLRCSPRSGDLSVYWYQQSLDQGLQFLIQYYNGEERAKGNILERFSAQQFPDLHSELNLSSLELGDSALYFCASSVGLAGETQYFGPGTRLLVL.

The chain links TRBV12-3 or TRBV12-4 to TRBJ1-1, with a weak D call TRBD1 (6 bases). The length of the CDR3 is 13 residues. Trimming stripped 6 bases from V and 1 base from J, with 9 bases between. The chain's CDR3 is CASSRTANTEAFF. CDR3 DNA sequence: TGTGCCAGCAGCCGGACAGCGAACACTGAAGCTTTCTTT.